This paragraph reports one TCR beta chain. Antigen: not known. The data derive from a study of cytomegalovirus exposure and HLA in healthy donors. Study observations and caveats: Most TCR sequences were rare, but some public TCRs occurred in many donors. The study flagged some 170 TCR beta chains as cytomegalovirus-associated. In vitro data verified a few CMV-associated chains as specific for CMV antigens.

Between the trimmed V and J ends, which lost 3 bases and 0 bases, there was a span of 11 bases. This CDR3 comprises 14 residues. The germline V gene encodes CDR1 GTSNPN and CDR2 SVGIG (reference sequence). Produced via immunoSEQ multiplex PCR; TCRdb's table is partial and in-frame only. Among 260,000 or so clones listed, 90% were seen once. The genes are TRBV30 and TRBJ1-1, with a tentative D call TRBD1 (6 bases). What was sequenced was PBMCs. The TCR comes from a woman between 25 and 40 years old in good health and CMV-seronegative. The CDR3 here is CAWSEGGMNTEAFF. In nucleotides, the CDR3 is TGTGCCTGGAGCGAGGGGGGGATGAACACTGAAGCTTTCTTT.